A selection of T cell receptor beta chains follows, all from one sample in a study of chemoradiotherapy in HPV16-positive cancers. Method: immunoSEQ multiplex PCR; TCRdb's copy keeps in-frame clones and lacks some. The sample records roughly 34,000 clones, about four fifths being singletons. Specimen: blood, collected from a patient who underwent chemoradiotherapy. These receptors were collected from a human donor with HPV-associated anogenital cancer. Both conserved end residues are part of each CDR3. The D gene is left open where the match is weak. The listing skips clone size in some rows; elsewhere it reads once, few, many or a size class.

CDR3 DNA | CDR3 protein | V gene | D gene | clone size | J gene
TGTGCCAGTTCCTTCGACACTCTCTTGACTGAAAAACTGTTTTTT | CASSFDTLLTEKLFF | TRBV19 | NA | NA | TRBJ1-4
TGTGCCAGCAGCGTAGACGGGGAATCCGAGCAGTACTTC | CASSVDGESEQYF | TRBV9 | NA | NA | TRBJ2-7
TGTGCCAGCACCACGTTGAGGCCCCACCGGCAGTACTTC | CASTTLRPHRQYF | TRBV7-2 | NA | NA | TRBJ2-7
TGTGCCAGCAGCTGGGGACAGGGAATTGGGGGCAATCAGCCCCAGCATTTT | CASSWGQGIGGNQPQHF | TRBV7-2 | TRBD1 | NA | TRBJ1-5
TGTGCCAGCTCACCTTCTACAGGGGATATTGATGAGCAGTTCTTC | CASSPSTGDIDEQFF | TRBV18 | TRBD1 | NA | TRBJ2-1
TGCAGCGTCTACAAACTTGTGGGGACCTCCTACGAGCAGTACTTC | CSVYKLVGTSYEQYF | TRBV29-1 | NA | NA | TRBJ2-7
TGTGCCAGCAGTGAATCCACAGGGGAAAGCGAGACCCAGTACTTC | CASSESTGESETQYF | TRBV2 | TRBD1 | few | TRBJ2-5
TGTGCCAGCAGCGTAGTGGGGGCTAGGGATACGCAGTATTTT | CASSVVGARDTQYF | TRBV9 | NA | NA | TRBJ2-3
TGTGCCAGCAGCTCAGGGGGCCTATCGGATGGCTACACCTTC | CASSSGGLSDGYTF | TRBV5-8 | TRBD1 | NA | TRBJ1-2
TGTGCCAGCAGCTTATCAGGGGGTCCCTCCTACGAGCAGTACTTC | CASSLSGGPSYEQYF | TRBV11-3 | TRBD1 | NA | TRBJ2-7
TGTGCTACCCCGCGGACAGGGGGCGAGTCTAGGCCCTATACGCAGTATTTT | CATPRTGGESRPYTQYF | TRBV7-9 | TRBD1 | NA | TRBJ2-3
TGTGCCAGCAGCGCCCGAGGGGGGCGAGGATCTAATGAAAAACTGTTTTTT | CASSARGGRGSNEKLFF | TRBV7-6 | NA | NA | TRBJ1-4
TGTGCCAGCAGGTCCTTCGGTAGCGGGGGGGCATCAGATACGCAGTATTTT | CASRSFGSGGASDTQYF | TRBV5-4 | TRBD2 | NA | TRBJ2-3
TGCGCCAGCAGCCCGGGGACAGACGGAAACATTCAGTACTTC | CASSPGTDGNIQYF | TRBV5-1 | TRBD1 | NA | TRBJ2-4
TGTGCCAGCAGTCGGGGATCACAGGGGGCTGGCTACACCTTC | CASSRGSQGAGYTF | TRBV2 | TRBD1 | NA | TRBJ1-2
TGTGCCACCAGCGCTACTAGAGACTCCTACAATGAGCAGTTCTTC | CATSATRDSYNEQFF | TRBV15 | NA | few | TRBJ2-1
TGCGCCAGCAGCCAAGATGAAAGGGACAGGCCACTACATACGCAGTATTTT | CASSQDERDRPLHTQYF | TRBV4-1 | TRBD1 | few | TRBJ2-3
TGCGCCAGCAGCCAAGAGGGGGGATGGGGCAATGAGCAGTTCTTC | CASSQEGGWGNEQFF | TRBV4-1 | NA | NA | TRBJ2-1
TGTGCCAGCTCACCAACTACGAACACCGGGGAGCTGTTTTTT | CASSPTTNTGELFF | TRBV18 | NA | NA | TRBJ2-2
TGTGCCACCAGCAGAGGACGGATCCTCTCCACTGAAGCTTTCTTT | CATSRGRILSTEAFF | TRBV15 | NA | medium-sized | TRBJ1-1
TGTGCCAGTAGTATAGAGTCGGGTTCTGGCTACACCTTC | CASSIESGSGYTF | TRBV19 | NA | NA | TRBJ1-2
TGTGCCAGCACTCTAAGGGCGACAGGGGGCGATCAGCCCCAGCATTTT | CASTLRATGGDQPQHF | TRBV6-6 | TRBD1 | NA | TRBJ1-5
TGTGCCTGGAGTGTACTGACAGTGAGCGGGGAGCTGTTTTTT | CAWSVLTVSGELFF | TRBV30 | NA | NA | TRBJ2-2